The 30 T cell receptor beta chains listed next were all sequenced from one sample in a study of shared T cell receptors in the human thymus. Profiled with immunoSEQ multiplex PCR; TCRdb holds only in-frame clones, not every one. The table shows 700,000 to 750,000 clones, with approximately 85% occurring only once. The data were also submitted as part of a second study, on human thymus T cells.

The sequencing input was thymocytes. Every receptor here comes from a girl under three years old with a congenital heart defect.

This clone was seen more than once but under ten times. The chain combines TRBV7-3 with TRBJ2-3; TRBD1 matches at 7 bases. The germline CDR1 and CDR2 sequences are SGHTA and FQGTGA. Trimming cost V 5 bases and J 5 bases; bases outside gene matches: 4. The CDR3 has 13 residues. For the CDR3, the DNA is TGTGCCAGCAGCGGCACAGGGGAAGATACGCAGTATTTT. Encoded protein: CASSGTGEDTQYF.

The chain has TRBV7-2 and TRBJ2-5, with a tentative D call TRBD1 (5 bases). The V gene lost 2 bases and the J gene lost 3 bases, with 7 bases spanning the gap. From germline, CDR1 is SGHTA and CDR2 FQGNSA. This CDR3 has 13 amino acids. CDR3 loop: CASSLTREETQYF. The CDR3 DNA reads TGTGCCAGCAGCTTAACCAGGGAAGAGACCCAGTACTTC.

The chain joins TRBV27 to TRBJ1-1, with TRBD1 identical over 7 bases. The CDR3 contains 18 residues. With 4 bases clipped from V and 0 bases from J, the junction kept 14 bases outside the gene matches. Germline CDR1 is MNHEY and CDR2 is SMNVEV (reference sequence). This CDR3 is CASSSEPKQGTLNTEAFF. In DNA, the CDR3 is TGTGCCAGCAGTTCCGAACCTAAACAGGGGACGTTGAACACTGAAGCTTTCTTT.

This chain joins TRBV6-1 and TRBJ2-3; D is possibly TRBD1 (5 bases). The germline CDR1 and CDR2 sequences are MNHNS and SASEGT. With 2 bases removed from V and 2 bases from J, the gap between germline ends came to 14 bases. The length of the CDR3 is 16 residues. CDR3 nucleotides: TGTGCCAGCAGTGAACCCCAGGACACCAACACAGATACGCAGTATTTT. Protein product: CASSEPQDTNTDTQYF.

This chain uses TRBV2 with TRBJ2-1; 9 bases are a match to TRBD1. V gave up 8 bases and J gave up 9 bases; unmatched junction bases: 2. CDR3 length: 11 residues. Germline V lookup: CDR1 SNHLY, CDR2 FYNNEI. The CDR3, as DNA: TGTGCCAGCGACAGGGGGGGTGAGCAGTTCTTC. Its protein is CASDRGGEQFF. The variable domain in full, completed from reference TRBV2 and TRBJ2-1, reads EPEVTQTPSHQVTQMGQEVILRCVPISNHLYFYWYRQILGQKVEFLVSFYNNEISEKSEIFDDQFSVERPDGSNFTLKIRSTKLEDSAMYFCASDRGGEQFFGPGTRLTVL.

The V call is TRBV5-6, the J call TRBJ2-2; 7 positions match TRBD2. This CDR3 has 12 residues. Looked up from germline, CDR1 is SGHDT and CDR2 is YYEEEE. The ends lost 4 bases at V and 7 bases at J; junction bases unmatched: 1. In nucleotides, the CDR3 is TGTGCCAGCAGCCGGGAGGTCGGGGAGCTGTTTTTT. Amino acid sequence: CASSREVGELFF.

This sequence joins TRBV28 and TRBJ2-7; 12 bases match TRBD2. Trimming at V came to 2 bases and at J to 4 bases, leaving 0 bases not matched to a gene. CDR3 size: 14 residues. Germline V gene data show CDR1 as MDHEN and CDR2 as SYDVKM. The CDR3 nucleotides are TGTGCCAGCAGTTTAACTAGCGGGGGGTACGAGCAGTACTTC. The encoded protein is CASSLTSGGYEQYF. The full variable domain, in which reference TRBV28 and TRBJ2-7 provide the parts outside the CDR3, is DVKVTQSSRYLVKRTGEKVFLECVQDMDHENMFWYRQDPGLGLRLIYFSYDVKMKEKGDIPEGYSVSREKKERFSLILESASTNQTSMYLCASSLTSGGYEQYFGPGTRLTVT.

The CDR3 region is CASSHISEQFF. For the CDR3, the DNA is TGTGCCAGCAGTCATATCAGTGAGCAGTTCTTC. The J gene is TRBJ2-1, the V gene TRBV28; D not resolved. CDR3 length: 11 amino acids. The germline V gene has CDR1 MDHEN and CDR2 SYDVKM. The V gene lost 5 bases and the J gene lost 9 bases, with 8 bases spanning the gap.

The V call is TRBV5-8, the J call TRBJ1-1; D is possibly TRBD1 (5 bases). V gave up 6 bases and J gave up 4 bases, with 13 bases separating them. From germline, CDR1 is SGHTS and CDR2 YDEGEE. This CDR3 contains 13 residues. CDR3 coding DNA: TGTGCCAGCAACCAAGCAGGGTCCACTGAAGCTTTCTTT. Amino acid sequence: CASNQAGSTEAFF.

The V call is TRBV7-9, the J call TRBJ1-1; D remains unclear. Germline V CDR1 and CDR2: SEHNR, FQNEAQ (reference sequence). The V end was cut by 5 bases, the J end by 6 bases, with 13 bases between. The CDR3 loop spans 13 amino acids. CDR3 bases: TGTGCCAGCAGCCCCCTAGGCGGGGCTGAAGCTTTCTTT. Translated: CASSPLGGAEAFF.

Here the CDR3 reads CASSQVSGDRVDYTF. Written as DNA, the CDR3 is TGCGCCAGCAGCCAAGTTAGTGGGGACAGGGTGGACTACACCTTC. V gene TRBV4-1 combines with J gene TRBJ1-2, with 9 bases identical to TRBD1. V was pared by 1 base and J by 10 bases, with 10 bases of the junction left unmatched. Germline V CDR1 and CDR2: MGHRA, YSYEKL. This CDR3 has 15 residues.

The V gene is TRBV2, the J gene TRBJ2-3, with D maybe TRBD2 (5 bases). This CDR3 region has 16 residues. Trimming left V 5 bases short and J 0 bases short, with 15 bases between. CDR1 is SNHLY and CDR2 is FYNNEI in the germline V gene. CDR3 nucleotides: TGTGCCAGCAGTCCTCTAGCAGCCGTAAGCACAGATACGCAGTATTTT. Amino acid sequence: CASSPLAAVSTDTQYF.

The chain employs TRBV6-1 and TRBJ1-5; tentative D call: TRBD1 (5 bases). Trimming shortened V by 3 bases and J by 7 bases, and 7 bases separated the two germline ends. Germline V gives CDR1 MNHNS, CDR2 SASEGT. The CDR3 has 12 amino acids. CDR3 DNA sequence: TGTGCCAGCAGTGAGGGGGGGCAGCCCCAGCATTTT. Its protein product is CASSEGGQPQHF.

This chain uses TRBV7-4 with TRBJ2-7, with D tentatively TRBD2 (5 bases). Looked up from germline, CDR1 is SGHVT and CDR2 is SQSDAQ. The CDR3 is made up of 17 amino acids. With 1 base removed from V and 5 bases from J, the gap between germline ends came to 21 bases. The CDR3 loop reads CASSLDSIYLGSHEQYF. CDR3 nucleotide sequence: TGTGCCAGCAGCTTAGACTCCATCTACCTGGGGAGCCACGAGCAGTACTTC.

The chain is built from TRBV11-2 and TRBJ1-1; 10 bases align to TRBD1. This CDR3 contains 17 residues. The germline V gene has CDR1 SGHAT and CDR2 FQNNGV. The trim removed 5 bases at V and 0 bases at J, leaving 9 bases unmatched. CDR3 protein: CASSPGQGVIVNTEAFF. CDR3 bases: TGTGCCAGCAGCCCCGGACAGGGGGTAATTGTGAACACTGAAGCTTTCTTT.

V and J are TRBV7-8 and TRBJ1-1; no definite D call. The CDR3 length is 15 residues. CDR1 is SGHVS, CDR2 FQNEAQ, per germline. V dropped 5 bases and J dropped 0 bases, with 13 bases sitting between them. The CDR3 is CASSPTSGVNTEAFF. Written as DNA, the CDR3 is TGTGCCAGCAGCCCAACATCAGGTGTGAACACTGAAGCTTTCTTT.

This clone was counted between two and nine times. The chain employs TRBV6-1 and TRBJ1-4, with D hard to call. The germline V gene has CDR1 MNHNS and CDR2 SASEGT. The CDR3 consists of 14 residues. V was pared by 5 bases and J by 5 bases, with 12 bases between. CDR3 in DNA: TGTGCCAGCAGTCAGACACCTCCAAATGAAAAACTGTTTTTT. Translating gives CASSQTPPNEKLFF.

The chain is built from TRBV28 and TRBJ1-2; 11 nucleotides agree with TRBD1. V shed 6 bases and J 4 bases; nucleotides not matched to a gene: 7. Per the germline V gene, CDR1 is MDHEN and CDR2 is SYDVKM. The CDR3 spans 15 residues. The CDR3 region is CASSPAGQGGYGYTF. The CDR3 DNA reads as TGTGCCAGCAGCCCTGCGGGACAGGGGGGCTATGGCTACACCTTC.

The rearrangement links TRBV6-5 to TRBJ1-4; 9 positions match TRBD1. The J segment lost 5 bases and the V segment lost 0 bases, leaving 4 bases of the junction unmatched. The CDR3 is 16 residues long. Looked up from germline, CDR1 is MNHEY and CDR2 is SVGAGI. The DNA for the CDR3 is TGTGCCAGCAGTTACTCGAACGGACAGGGGAATGAAAAACTGTTTTTT. It encodes CASSYSNGQGNEKLFF.

The chain combines TRBV27 with TRBJ1-1; D remains ambiguous. CDR3 length: 13 amino acids. CDR1 and CDR2 from the germline V gene are MNHEY and SMNVEV (reference sequence). The germline V and J ends were trimmed by 6 bases and 5 bases, with 13 bases remaining between them. CDR3 amino acids: CASSRAEGTEAFF. DNA of the CDR3: TGTGCCAGCAGCCGAGCAGAGGGTACTGAAGCTTTCTTT.

This chain uses TRBV12-5 with TRBJ1-1, with D possibly matching TRBD1 (6 bases). The CDR3 consists of 16 residues. Trimming shortened V by 5 bases and J by 0 bases, and 16 bases separated the two germline ends. The germline V gene encodes CDR1 LGHNT and CDR2 FRNRAP. CDR3 sequence reads: CASGIRTGTMNTEAFF. CDR3 nucleotides: TGTGCTAGTGGTATAAGAACCGGGACAATGAACACTGAAGCTTTCTTT.

This clone was seen a few times. V is TRBV9 and J is TRBJ2-5; TRBD2 might be the D (5 bases). Trimming pared 0 bases from V and 4 bases from J, leaving 7 bases between. The CDR3 covers 13 residues. CDR1 SGDLS and CDR2 YYNGEE come from the germline V gene. This CDR3 reads CASSVGRGETQYF. The CDR3, as DNA: TGTGCCAGCAGCGTAGGTCGGGGAGAGACCCAGTACTTC.

The V and J genes are TRBV19 and TRBJ2-5; possibly TRBD2 for D (7 bases). V was cut by 5 bases and J by 4 bases, with 26 bases left in between. Germline-derived CDR1 and CDR2 are LNHDA and SQIVND (reference sequence). CDR3 length equals 18 residues. This chain's CDR3 is CASSPEGGGAFRLETQYF. The CDR3 region has the DNA TGTGCCAGTAGTCCGGAGGGTGGGGGGGCATTTCGTTTAGAGACCCAGTACTTC.

The CDR3 DNA is TGTGCCAGCAGCGTACTCCCGACAGGGGGTGTCTCACGGGGGGCTAACTATGGCTACACCTTC. Its translation is CASSVLPTGGVSRGANYGYTF. V gene TRBV9 combines with J gene TRBJ1-2; 9 bases are shared with TRBD1. From germline, CDR1 is SGDLS and CDR2 YYNGEE. CDR3 size: 21 residues. Trimming took 1 base from V and 0 from J; bases not matched to a gene: 19.

V is TRBV5-6 and J is TRBJ2-7; TRBD1 matches 9 bases. With 1 base clipped from V and 2 bases from J, the junction kept 10 bases outside the gene matches. The CDR3 spans 17 residues. Germline V gene sequence: CDR1 SGHDT, CDR2 YYEEEE. CDR3 region: CASSLHPQTGGTYEQYF. DNA of the CDR3: TGTGCCAGCAGCTTGCACCCCCAGACAGGGGGGACCTACGAGCAGTACTTC. Variable domain in full (rest from reference TRBV5-6 and TRBJ2-7): DAGVTQSPTHLIKTRGQQVTLRCSPKSGHDTVSWYQQALGQGPQFIFQYYEEEERQRGNFPDRFSGHQFPNYSSELNVNALLLGDSALYLCASSLHPQTGGTYEQYFGPGTRLTVT.

The CDR3, as DNA: TGTGCTTCAGACCGGGGGAATAACACTGAAGCTTTCTTT. This codes for CASDRGNNTEAFF. This sequence joins TRBV30 and TRBJ1-1, with a possible D match to TRBD1 (5 bases). Germline V gene sequence: CDR1 GTSNPN, CDR2 SVGIG (reference sequence). The CDR3 has 13 residues.

The chain employs TRBV10-2 and TRBJ2-6; the D is unclear. Trimming left V 2 bases short and J 2 bases short, with 13 bases between. The germline V gene encodes CDR1 WSHSY and CDR2 SAAADI. This CDR3 spans 17 amino acids. CDR3 in amino acids: CASSEGRYVTGANVLTF. The CDR3 nucleotides read TGCGCCAGCAGTGAGGGCAGATACGTAACTGGGGCCAACGTCCTGACTTTC.

The gene calls are TRBV28 and TRBJ2-3; D ambiguous. Trimming removed 6 bases from V and 4 bases from J, with 11 bases in between. From germline, CDR1 is MDHEN and CDR2 SYDVKM. The CDR3 totals 13 residues. Written as DNA, the CDR3 is TGTGCCAGCAGGGTACGCGAGCCAGATACGCAGTATTTT. Its protein is CASRVREPDTQYF.

V gene TRBV5-6 combines with J gene TRBJ2-7, with 8 positions matching TRBD1. Germline trimming cut 4 bases from V and 6 bases from J; bases unmatched to any gene: 18. The CDR3 is 17 residues long. Germline V lookup: CDR1 SGHDT, CDR2 YYEEEE. The CDR3 DNA is TGTGCCAGCAGCCCCGTTGCTGAGGACAGGGTTGCGGGCGAGCAGTACTTC. As protein: CASSPVAEDRVAGEQYF.

The genes are TRBV6-5 and TRBJ1-1; D unclear. CDR1 is MNHEY and CDR2 is SVGAGI in the germline V gene. CDR3 length equals 13 residues. V lost 8 bases and J 5 bases, leaving 15 bases between the germline ends. The CDR3, as DNA: TGTGCCAGCCAACCTTCCGTGCAGACTGAAGCTTTCTTT. Its protein product is CASQPSVQTEAFF.